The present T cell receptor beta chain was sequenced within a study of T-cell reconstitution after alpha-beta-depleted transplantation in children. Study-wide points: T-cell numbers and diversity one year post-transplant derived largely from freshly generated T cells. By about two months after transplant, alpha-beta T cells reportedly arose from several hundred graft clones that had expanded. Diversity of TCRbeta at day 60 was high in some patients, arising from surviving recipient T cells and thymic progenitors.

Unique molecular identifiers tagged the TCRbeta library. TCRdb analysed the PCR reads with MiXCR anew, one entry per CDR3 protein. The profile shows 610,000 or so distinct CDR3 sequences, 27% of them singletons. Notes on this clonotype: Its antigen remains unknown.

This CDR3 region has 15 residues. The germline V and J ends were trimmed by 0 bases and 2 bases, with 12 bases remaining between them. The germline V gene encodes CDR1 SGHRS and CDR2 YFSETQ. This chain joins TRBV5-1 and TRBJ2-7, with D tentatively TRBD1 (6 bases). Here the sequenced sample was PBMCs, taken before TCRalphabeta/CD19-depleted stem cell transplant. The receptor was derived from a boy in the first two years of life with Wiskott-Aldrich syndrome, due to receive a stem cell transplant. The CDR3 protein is CASSLATGPTYEQYF. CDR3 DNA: TGCGCCAGCAGCTTGGCAACAGGGCCCACCTACGAGCAGTACTTC.